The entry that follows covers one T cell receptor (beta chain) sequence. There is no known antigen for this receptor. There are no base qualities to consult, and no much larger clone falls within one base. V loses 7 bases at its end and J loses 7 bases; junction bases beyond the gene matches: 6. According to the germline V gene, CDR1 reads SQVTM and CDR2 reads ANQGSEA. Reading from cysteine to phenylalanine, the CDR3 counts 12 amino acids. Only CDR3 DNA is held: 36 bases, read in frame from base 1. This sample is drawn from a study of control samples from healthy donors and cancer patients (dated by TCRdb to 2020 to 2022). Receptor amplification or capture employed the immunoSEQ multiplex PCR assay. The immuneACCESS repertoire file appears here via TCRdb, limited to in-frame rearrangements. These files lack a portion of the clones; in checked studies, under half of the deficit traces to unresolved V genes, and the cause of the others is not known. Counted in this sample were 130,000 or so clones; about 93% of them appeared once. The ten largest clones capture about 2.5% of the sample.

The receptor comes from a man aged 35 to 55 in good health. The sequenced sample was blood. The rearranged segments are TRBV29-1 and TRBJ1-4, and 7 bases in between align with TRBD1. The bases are TGCAGCGCCAGACAGGGATTTGAAAAACTGTTTTTT. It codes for CSARQGFEKLFF.